This TCR beta chain came from a study of blood T cell repertoires in COVID-19. Study context: Material from acute and convalescent COVID-19 was sourced from the United States, Italy and Spain. T cells, B-cell-depleted T cells, or PBMCs provided the cDNA or gDNA that served as material.

In germline, CDR1 is MNHEY, CDR2 SVGAGI. V gave up 7 bases and J gave up 4 bases; unmatched junction bases: 4. CDR3 size: 13 residues. In the original processing: The assay estimated nucleated cells by amplifying reference gene primers. Assay used: immunoSEQ multiplex PCR; TCRdb lists only in-frame clones, some missing. V, J and clone size reflect that table, while D and trimming were determined from the DNA. The sample has 150,000 to 200,000 clones, 86% seen once. The source is a woman aged 80 or over in a cohort sampled during active or convalescent COVID-19. The rearrangement uses TRBV6-5 and TRBJ2-5; 9 bases match TRBD1. Source material: peripheral blood. This CDR3 is CASTYRGRETQYF. The DNA for the CDR3 is TGTGCCAGCACCTACAGGGGGCGAGAGACCCAGTACTTC.